Sequencing of this T cell receptor beta chain was carried out in a study of CD8 T cells in Susac syndrome (dated by TCRdb to the late 2010s). Broadly, across the study: Of the Susac syndrome patients who were sequenced, under 10 were in clinical remission while 5 or 6 had clinically active disease. At blood withdrawal, Susac syndrome patients were therapy-naive, treated with corticosteroids (with IVIg additionally given to some), or treated with IVIg alone. The study used repertoire sequencing to test whether antigen drove CD8+ T cell activation and differentiation in Susac syndrome.

RNA was extracted using the RNeasy kit, and roughly 0.45 to 1 microgram was reverse transcribed with random hexamers. The immunoSEQ multiplex PCR assay, covering 54 Vbeta and 13 Jbeta segments, was used to amplify TCR beta CDR3 regions. PCR amplification bias was corrected by using a synthetic template baseline for primer optimization and computational correction. As for the authors' bioinformatics: Only productive sequences were kept, with reads annotated to V, D and J genes according to IMGT and analyzed in immunoSEQ Analyzer. Clonality was computed as one minus Shannon entropy normalized by log2 of the number of productive unique sequences. For each patient and control, public and private clones were evaluated within the 100 most prevalent clones. Susac-specific clones were defined as absent from healthy and MS cohorts, about 1,000 published viral clones and other ImmuneACCESS disease sequences. Using fastp trimming at Q25 and MiXCR clonotype assembly, TCRdb reanalyzed the public sequencing data and kept in-frame beta chains. One record per CDR3 amino acid sequence lists the most common genes and DNA. The authors' filters were not applied to this entry. This sample is represented by approximately 260,000 distinct CDR3 sequences; about 96% of them were singletons. The biggest ten clones account for roughly 0.1% of the sample.

The CDR1 and CDR2 encoded by the germline V gene are SGHRS and YFSETQ. The V end gives up 2 bases and the J end 1 base, leaving 5 bases in the junction not matched to a gene. The CDR3 holds 15 amino acids from the cysteine to the phenylalanine. Here the CDR3 DNA is all that survives: 45 bases in frame from base 1. High-throughput TCR beta sequencing profiled peripheral blood CD8+ and CD4+ T cells from healthy donors, Susac syndrome patients and multiple sclerosis patients. Susac syndrome patients met recently defined diagnostic criteria for definite or probable disease. Bulk CD8+ and CD4+ T cells were purified by magnetic negative isolation, while CD8+ TEMRA cells were enriched using FACS. Blood was drawn into EDTA tubes, processed within 24 hours, and PBMCs were isolated by density gradient centrifugation. PBMCs intended for TCR sequencing were frozen in liquid nitrogen and were later thawed in a 37 degrees C water bath. Purity of sorted or isolated CD4+, CD8+ and CD8+ TEMRA cells was at least 90%.

Comment on this clonotype: It has no known antigen specificity. Within one base of it there is no much larger clone, and no base qualities were kept.

Here is what the overall study found, with its caveats: The number of individuals in the TCR sequencing and HLA analysis was recognized as being relatively small. In patients with Susac syndrome, the CD4+ T cell repertoire showed no detectable clonal expansion.

The rearranged segments are TRBV5-1 and TRBJ2-7; 8 bases in the middle match TRBD2. The origin of this receptor is a human donor with Susac syndrome. Sequenced input: CD4+ T cells from PBMCs. The DNA sequence is given as TGCGCCAGCAGCTTACAGCGGGAGAAGTCCTACGAGCAGTACTTC. This codes for CASSLQREKSYEQYF.